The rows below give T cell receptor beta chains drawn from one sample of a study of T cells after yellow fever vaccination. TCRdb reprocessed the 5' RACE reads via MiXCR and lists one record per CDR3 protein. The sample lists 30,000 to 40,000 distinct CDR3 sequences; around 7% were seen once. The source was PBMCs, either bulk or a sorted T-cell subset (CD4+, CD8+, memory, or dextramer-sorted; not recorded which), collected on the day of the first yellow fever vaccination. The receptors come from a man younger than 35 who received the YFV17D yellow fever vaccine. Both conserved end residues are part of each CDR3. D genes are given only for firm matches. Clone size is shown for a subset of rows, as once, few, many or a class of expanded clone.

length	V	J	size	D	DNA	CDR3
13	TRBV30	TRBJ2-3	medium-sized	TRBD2	TGTGCCTGCAAGACTAGCGGGACAGATACGCAGTATTTT	CACKTSGTDTQYF
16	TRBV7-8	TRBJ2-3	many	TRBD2	TGTGCCAGCAGCCGGCTAGCGGGGGGCCCCGCAGATACGCAGTATTTT	CASSRLAGGPADTQYF
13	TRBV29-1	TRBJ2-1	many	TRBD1	TGCAGCGTTGGAACAGGGGTCTACAATGAGCAGTTCTTC	CSVGTGVYNEQFF
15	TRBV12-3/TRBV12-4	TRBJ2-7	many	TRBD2	TGTGCCAGCAGGCCGAGACTAGCGCGTTCCTACGAGCAGTACTTC	CASRPRLARSYEQYF
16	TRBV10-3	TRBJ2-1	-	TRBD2	TGTGCCATCAGTCCAGGACTAGCGGGGGGGCCCGATGAGCAGTTCTTC	CAISPGLAGGPDEQFF
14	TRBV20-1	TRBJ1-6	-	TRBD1	TGCAGTGCCCCGGGACAGGAAGATAATTCACCCCTCCACTTT	CSAPGQEDNSPLHF
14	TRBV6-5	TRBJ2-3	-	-	TGTGCCAGCAGTTACTCGACCATCACAGATACGCAGTATTTT	CASSYSTITDTQYF
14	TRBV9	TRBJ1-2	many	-	TGTGCCAGCAGGGACGAAACAGGGATGGGTGGCTACACCTTC	CASRDETGMGGYTF
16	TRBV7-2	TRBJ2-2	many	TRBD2	TGTGCCAGCAGCTTAGTGGCGGGGGGGGGCACCGGGGAGCTGTTTTTT	CASSLVAGGGTGELFF
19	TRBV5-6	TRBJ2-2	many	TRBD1	TGTGCCAGCAGCTCAAAGCCGGGACAGGGGGCGGCGAACACCGGGGAGCTGTTTTTT	CASSSKPGQGAANTGELFF
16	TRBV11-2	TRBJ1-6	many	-	TGTGCCAGCAGTCTGAGACCCGGCGGTAATAATTCACCCCTCCACTTT	CASSLRPGGNNSPLHF
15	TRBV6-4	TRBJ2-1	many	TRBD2	TGTGCCAGCAGTGACACTAGCGGCTCCTACAATGAGCAGTTCTTC	CASSDTSGSYNEQFF
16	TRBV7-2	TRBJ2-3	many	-	TGTGCCAGCAGCTTAGTAAGGGCGCTAGGGGGGGATACGCAGTATTTT	CASSLVRALGGDTQYF
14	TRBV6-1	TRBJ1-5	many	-	TGTGCCAGCAGTGATCAGGGAGACTATCAGCCCCAGCATTTT	CASSDQGDYQPQHF
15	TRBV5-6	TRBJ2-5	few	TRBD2	TGTGCCAGCAGCTTACCGGGACTAGCGAGAGAGACCCAGTACTTC	CASSLPGLARETQYF
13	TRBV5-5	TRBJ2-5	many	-	TGTGCCAGCAGCTTCGAAGACCAAGAGACCCAGTACTTC	CASSFEDQETQYF
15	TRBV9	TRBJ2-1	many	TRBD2	TGTGCCAGCAGCGTAGACGCGGGGGGTGTCAATGAGCAGTTCTTC	CASSVDAGGVNEQFF
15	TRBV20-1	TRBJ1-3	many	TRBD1	TGCAGTGCTAGAGCGACAGGGAGCTCTGGAAACACCATATATTTT	CSARATGSSGNTIYF
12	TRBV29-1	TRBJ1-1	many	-	TGCAGCGTCGCAGTTATGAACACTGAAGCTTTCTTT	CSVAVMNTEAFF
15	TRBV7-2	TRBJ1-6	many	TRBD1	TGTGCCAGCAGGGGTACCGGGACAGGGAGTTCACCCCTCCACTTT	CASRGTGTGSSPLHF
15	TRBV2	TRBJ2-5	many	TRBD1	TGTGCCAGCAGTGATTGGACAGGGGGCACGGAGACCCAGTACTTC	CASSDWTGGTETQYF
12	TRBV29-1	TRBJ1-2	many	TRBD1	TGCAGCGCAGGGGACAGGGGCTATGGCTACACCTTC	CSAGDRGYGYTF
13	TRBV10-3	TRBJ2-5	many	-	TGTGCCATCAGTGTCCAGTTACAAGAGACCCAGTACTTC	CAISVQLQETQYF
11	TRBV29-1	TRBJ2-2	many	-	TGCAGCGTTAAACGGACCGGGGAGCTGTTTTTT	CSVKRTGELFF
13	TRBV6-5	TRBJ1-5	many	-	TGTGCCAGCCGTCTAGAAGGAAATCAGCCCCAGCATTTT	CASRLEGNQPQHF
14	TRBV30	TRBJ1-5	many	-	TGTGCCTGGAGTGTCCTTGTGGGAAATCAGCCCCAGCATTTT	CAWSVLVGNQPQHF
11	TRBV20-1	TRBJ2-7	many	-	TGCAGTGCTAGAGATTCATACGAGCAGTACTTC	CSARDSYEQYF
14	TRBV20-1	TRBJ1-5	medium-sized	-	TGCAGTGCTAGTGCAGGGGATAGGTATCAGCCCCAGCATTTT	CSASAGDRYQPQHF
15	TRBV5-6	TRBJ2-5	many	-	TGTGCCAGCAGCTTGGGGGTACCAGCCCAAGAGACCCAGTACTTC	CASSLGVPAQETQYF
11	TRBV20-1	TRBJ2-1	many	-	TGCAGTGCTAGACTCGAAAATGAGCAGTTCTTC	CSARLENEQFF
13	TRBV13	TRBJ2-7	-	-	TGTGCCAGCAGCCGTCCAGGCGACTACGAGCAGTACTTC	CASSRPGDYEQYF
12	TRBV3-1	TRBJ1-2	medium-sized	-	TGTGCCAGCAGCCGAGAGTCCTATGGCTACACCTTC	CASSRESYGYTF
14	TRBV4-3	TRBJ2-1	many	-	TGCGCCAGCAGCCAAGACAGGGGGGGGAATGAGCAGTTCTTC	CASSQDRGGNEQFF
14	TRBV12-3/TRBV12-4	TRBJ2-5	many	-	TGTGCCAGCAGTTTAAGACGCCGCCAAGAGACCCAGTACTTC	CASSLRRRQETQYF
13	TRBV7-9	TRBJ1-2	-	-	TGTGCCAGCAGCTCGATCGGTGGGGTCGGCTACACCTTC	CASSSIGGVGYTF
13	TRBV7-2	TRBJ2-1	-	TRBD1	TGTGCCAGCAGCTTGGGACAGGGTCGCGCGCAGTTCTTC	CASSLGQGRAQFF
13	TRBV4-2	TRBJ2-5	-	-	TGTGCCAGCAGCCAAGACGGACGGGAGACCCAGTACTTC	CASSQDGRETQYF
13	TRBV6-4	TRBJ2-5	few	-	TGTGCCATTCAACAGGGTGGAGTGGAGACCCAGTACTTC	CAIQQGGVETQYF
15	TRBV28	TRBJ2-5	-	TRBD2	TGTGCCAGCAGTTTTCCCGGGGGGGGCCAAGAGACCCAGTACTTC	CASSFPGGGQETQYF
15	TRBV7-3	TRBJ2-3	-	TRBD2	TGTGCCAGCAGCTTACAGCGGGGGGGCACAGATACGCAGTATTTT	CASSLQRGGTDTQYF
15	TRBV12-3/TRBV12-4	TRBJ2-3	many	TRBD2	TGTGCCAGCAGTTTATCGAGCGGGGGGACAGATACGCAGTATTTT	CASSLSSGGTDTQYF
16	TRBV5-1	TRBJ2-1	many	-	TGCGCCAGCAGCCCTGGGGTCCAGGGCGCCTACAATGAGCAGTTCTTC	CASSPGVQGAYNEQFF
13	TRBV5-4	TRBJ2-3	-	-	TGTGCCAGCAGCCAGGGGGGCAGGGAGGCGCAGTATTTT	CASSQGGREAQYF
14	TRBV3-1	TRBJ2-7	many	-	TGTGCCAGCAGCCGGCGGCGGTCGAACTACGAGCAGTACTTC	CASSRRRSNYEQYF
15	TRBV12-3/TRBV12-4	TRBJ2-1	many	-	TGTGCCAGCAGCCGCCACGGTGTGGGCCGTCTCGGGCAGTTCTTC	CASSRHGVGRLGQFF
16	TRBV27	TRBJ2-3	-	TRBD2	TGTGCCAGCAGTTTATGGGGCGGGGGTATCCCAGATACGCAGTATTTT	CASSLWGGGIPDTQYF
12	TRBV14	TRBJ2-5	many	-	TGTGCCAGCAGCCAAAATAGGGAGACCCAGTACTTC	CASSQNRETQYF
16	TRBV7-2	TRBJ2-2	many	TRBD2	TGTGCCAGCAGTCCACCAGGACTAGCGAACACCGGGGAGCTGTTTTTT	CASSPPGLANTGELFF
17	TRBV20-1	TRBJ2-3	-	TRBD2	TGCAGTGCTCCACTTCGATCTAGCGGGGGGGCGAGAGATACGCAGTATTTT	CSAPLRSSGGARDTQYF
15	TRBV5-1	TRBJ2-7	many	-	TGCGCCAGCAGGGTATTCAGTGGCCCTAACTACGAGCAGTACTTC	CASRVFSGPNYEQYF
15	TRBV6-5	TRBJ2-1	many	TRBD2	TGTGCCAGCAGTTCGACTAGCGGGGGGCCGAATGAGCAGTTCTTC	CASSSTSGGPNEQFF
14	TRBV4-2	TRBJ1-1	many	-	TGTGCCAGCAGCCAAGAAGAGAAAGGTACTGAAGCTTTCTTT	CASSQEEKGTEAFF
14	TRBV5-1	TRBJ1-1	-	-	TGCGCCAGCAGCTGGGATGCCTCGAACACTGAAGCTTTCTTT	CASSWDASNTEAFF
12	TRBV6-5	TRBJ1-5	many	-	TGTGCCAGCAGTTACCCGGGACAGCCCCAGCATTTT	CASSYPGQPQHF
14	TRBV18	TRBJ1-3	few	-	TGTGCCAGCACCACTTCAGGGACTGGAAACACCATATATTTT	CASTTSGTGNTIYF
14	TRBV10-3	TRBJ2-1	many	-	TGTGCCATCAGTGGGGGTCCTTCCTACAATGAGCAGTTCTTC	CAISGGPSYNEQFF
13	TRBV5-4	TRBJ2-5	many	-	TGTGCCAGCAGCTTGTTCGCCCAAGAGACCCAGTACTTC	CASSLFAQETQYF
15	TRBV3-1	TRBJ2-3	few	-	TGTGCCAGCAGCCGAGGTTTTTCGGGCACAGATACGCAGTATTTT	CASSRGFSGTDTQYF
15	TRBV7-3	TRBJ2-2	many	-	TGTGCCAGCAGCCAAGGGACGGTTCTTACCGGGGAGCTGTTTTTT	CASSQGTVLTGELFF